This T cell receptor (beta chain) was documented in a study of blood T cell repertoires in COVID-19. Study-level information: PBMCs, B-cell-depleted T cells, or T cells provided the cDNA or gDNA that made up the material.

TCRdb's copy holds only in-frame clones and misses some; the assay was immunoSEQ multiplex PCR. The sample records 300,000 to 450,000 clones, around 87% being singletons. This CDR3 is 13 amino acids long. The V gene's germline CDR1 is SGHAT and CDR2 FQNNGV. V gave up 6 bases and J gave up 4 bases, with 12 bases separating them. This clone was counted between two and nine times. The same CDR3 can be traced to other DNA sequences in this sample. The origin of this receptor is a human donor in a cohort sampled during active COVID-19. The sequenced sample consisted of peripheral blood. The chain joins TRBV11-2 to TRBJ1-1; maybe TRBD1 (5 bases). CDR3 in amino acids: CASSLGRGTEAFF. The CDR3 nucleotides read TGTGCCAGCAGTCTCGGGAGGGGCACTGAAGCTTTCTTT.